What follows are 8 T cell receptor beta chains derived from one specimen sequenced in a study of cytomegalovirus exposure and HLA in healthy donors. The PCR made use of 60 Vbeta and 13 Jbeta primers. Generated by immunoSEQ multiplex PCR, the TCRdb table keeps only in-frame clones and is missing some. The top ten hold 5.5% to 8% of the sample, which has about 80,000 clones, about 68% seen once. What was sequenced was PBMCs. The receptors shown here come from a woman aged 45-65 years in good health and CMV-seropositive.

This chain joins TRBV13 and TRBJ2-1; 7 nucleotides match TRBD2. The CDR3 has 18 residues. With V trimmed by 1 base and J by 0 bases, 9 bases remained unmatched. Germline V gene sequence: CDR1 PRHDT, CDR2 FYEKMQ (reference sequence). The CDR3 sequence: CASSLASSGGPSYNEQFF. DNA of the CDR3: TGTGCCAGCAGCTTAGCGTCATCGGGGGGTCCCTCCTACAATGAGCAGTTCTTC.

This rearrangement joins TRBV5-5 to TRBJ1-5; D is possibly TRBD1 (6 bases). Trimming cost V 4 bases and J 0 bases, with 20 bases left between them. Germline CDR1 reads SGHKS; CDR2 reads YYEKEE (reference sequence). The CDR3 is 18 residues long. The CDR3 DNA reads as TGTGCCAGCAGCATCCGGGACAATTTAAAATATAGCAATCAGCCCCAGCATTTT. This codes for CASSIRDNLKYSNQPQHF.

This chain uses TRBV14 with TRBJ2-5, with 8 positions matching TRBD1. Trimming removed 2 bases from V and 3 bases from J; junction bases left unmatched: 2. The CDR3 loop spans 14 amino acids. Germline-derived CDR1 and CDR2 are SGHDN and FVKESK. CDR3 in DNA: TGTGCCAGCAGCCAACTGGACAGGGAAGAGACCCAGTACTTC. Residues: CASSQLDREETQYF.

The table lists this clone with a few counts. The genes are TRBV7-8 and TRBJ1-2; 7 bases are shared with TRBD1. V shed 4 bases and J 2 bases; nucleotides not matched to a gene: 10. Germline V lookup: CDR1 SGHVS, CDR2 FQNEAQ. The CDR3 is 16 amino acids. The CDR3 spells CASSSARTGTNYGYTF. The CDR3 DNA follows: TGTGCCAGCAGCTCGGCTCGGACAGGCACAAACTATGGCTACACCTTC.

V gene TRBV6-5 combines with J gene TRBJ1-1; maybe TRBD1 (5 bases). With 4 bases removed from V and 1 base from J, the gap between germline ends came to 10 bases. Looked up from germline, CDR1 is MNHEY and CDR2 is SVGAGI. This CDR3 is built from 14 residues. The CDR3 loop is CASSLTEKNTEAFF. DNA for the CDR3: TGTGCCAGCAGTTTGACAGAAAAGAACACTGAAGCTTTCTTT.

This clone was observed a few times. The chain recombines TRBV19 with TRBJ2-2; TRBD1 agrees at 8 bases. The V gene's germline CDR1 is LNHDA and CDR2 SQIVND (reference sequence). The CDR3 consists of 15 residues. V was clipped by 4 bases and J by 4 bases; unmatched bases: 5. The CDR3 region has the DNA TGTGCCAGTAGTACCAACAGGGGGGCCACCGGGGAGCTGTTTTTT. Its translation is CASSTNRGATGELFF.

This clone appeared a few times. The chain carries TRBV6-1 and TRBJ2-1, with 10 bases lining up with TRBD2. Trimming removed 4 bases from V and 7 bases from J; junction bases left unmatched: 7. Germline V gene lookup returns CDR1 MNHNS and CDR2 SASEGT. The CDR3 has 15 residues. CDR3 DNA sequence: TGTGCCAGCAGTGGGGTCGGGACTAGCGAAAATGAGCAGTTCTTC. This codes for CASSGVGTSENEQFF.

The V call is TRBV19, the J call TRBJ1-6; the match to TRBD1 covers 9 bases. J was trimmed by 7 bases and V by 3 bases; bases with no gene match: 4. The CDR3 extends over 15 amino acids. Germline CDR1 LNHDA, CDR2 SQIVND (reference sequence). As DNA, the CDR3 is TGTGCCAGTAGTATCTTGGACAGGGGAAATTCACCCCTCCACTTT. Protein product: CASSILDRGNSPLHF.